One and the same sample provided the 5 T cell receptor beta chains below, sequenced in a study of CD4+ T cells in melanoma (dated by TCRdb to 2021 to 2024). Library method: the immunoSEQ multiplex PCR assay. Not all clones reach the TCRdb copy of this immuneACCESS table, which keeps in-frame sequences only. Checked studies attribute under half of the gap to unresolved V genes and leave the rest unexplained. The sample has approximately 15,000 clones on record, roughly 83% of them singletons. The ten largest clones add up to 6.4% of the sample. Sequencing was performed on cells from a culture (not recorded whether cultured in vitro). Receptors were obtained from a human donor with melanoma.

J is TRBJ1-1 and V is TRBV19; 8 nucleotides align to TRBD1. Germline assignment: CDR1 LNHDA and CDR2 SQIVND (reference sequence). The CDR3 runs to 14 residues. V lost 6 bases and J lost 7; bases outside the gene matches: 10. Written as DNA, the CDR3 is TGTGCCAGTAGCCGCGGACAGGGCATAATTGAAGCTTTCTTT. Protein: CASSRGQGIIEAFF. Complete variable domain (other parts from reference TRBV19 and TRBJ1-1): DGGITQSPKYLFRKEGQNVTLSCEQNLNHDAMYWYRQDPGQGLRLIYYSQIVNDFQKGDIAEGYSVSREKKESFPLTVTSAQKNPTAFYLCASSRGQGIIEAFFGQGTRLTVV.

This chain uses TRBV7-2 with TRBJ1-2; TRBD1 is a possible D gene (6 bases). The CDR3 extends over 14 amino acids. V was cut by 2 bases and J by 8 bases, with 15 bases left in between. Germline-derived CDR1 and CDR2 are SGHTA and FQGNSA. This chain's CDR3 is CASSLRTPGGGYTF. CDR3 nucleotide sequence: TGTGCCAGCAGCTTACGGACCCCTGGGGGCGGCTACACCTTC.

This chain joins TRBV19 and TRBJ2-2; 7 nucleotides line up with TRBD1. The germline CDR1 and CDR2 sequences are LNHDA and SQIVND (reference sequence). With 3 bases clipped from V and 4 bases from J, the junction kept 2 bases outside the gene matches. This CDR3 has 14 amino acids. CDR3 loop: CASSMGTVTGELFF. The CDR3 bases are TGTGCCAGTAGTATGGGGACAGTCACCGGGGAGCTGTTTTTT.

The genes are TRBV18 and TRBJ1-1; perhaps TRBD1 as D (5 bases). The ends were cut back, 8 bases at V and 5 bases at J, with 9 bases in the middle. Germline values: CDR1 KGHSH, CDR2 LQKENI. The CDR3 has 11 residues. CDR3 in DNA: TGTGCCAGCACTAGGGGAACTGAAGCTTTCTTT. Translation: CASTRGTEAFF.

The genes are TRBV7-9 and TRBJ1-2; D gene unclear. This CDR3 has 14 amino acids. The germline CDR1 and CDR2 sequences are SEHNR and FQNEAQ (reference sequence). Trimming took off 3 bases at V and 4 bases at J, with 12 bases between the two ends. The CDR3 DNA is TGTGCCAGCAGCTTGCGAGACGGACCCTATGGCTACACCTTC. It encodes CASSLRDGPYGYTF.